The rows below give T cell receptor beta chains drawn from one sample of a study of CD8+ T cells in alopecia areata. This table comes from immunoSEQ multiplex PCR, and its TCRdb copy is limited to in-frame clones, with some not included. The table lists under 250,000 clones, under 60% of them singletons. The sample here was CD4+ T cells sorted from blood, taken at week 4, from a patient treated with tofacitinib. The receptor set was obtained from a human donor with alopecia areata. The CDR3 runs from the conserved cysteine through the conserved F or W. Clone sizes are given selectively: once, few, many, or a class where the clone is expanded.

NA | TRBJ1-6 | TRBV5-6 | CASSLLPGEDSPLHF
NA | TRBJ1-1 | TRBV5-4 | CASSSLVVGNTEAFF
NA | TRBJ2-7 | TRBV29-1 | CSTLQVGSGEQYF
NA | TRBJ1-1 | TRBV30 | CAWSRQDHFTEAFF
few | TRBJ2-6 | TRBV19 | CASSKGTVVSGANVLTF
few | TRBJ2-1 | TRBV11-1 | CASSLVRGAMNNEQFF
NA | TRBJ1-2 | TRBV29-1 | CSVEGTQLHYGYTF
NA | TRBJ1-1 | TRBV7-2 | CASSLYFWNTEAFF
NA | TRBJ1-4 | TRBV27 | CASRSWASEGEKLFF
NA | TRBJ2-1 | TRBV5-1 | CASSLAQRGSNEQFF
few | TRBJ2-1 | TRBV5-1 | CASSPAGLAGNNEQFF
once | TRBJ2-5 | TRBV29-1 | CSTTGTGGETQYF
NA | TRBJ1-1 | TRBV9 | CASSVQGSSEAFF
few | TRBJ1-1 | TRBV19 | CASSTQGARNTEAFF
NA | TRBJ1-5 | TRBV2 | CASSEDGNNQPQHF
NA | TRBJ2-3 | TRBV18 | CASSPGQYTDTQYF
once | TRBJ1-6 | TRBV6-6 | CASSVTGGDNSPLHF
NA | TRBJ2-3 | TRBV7-6 | CASSLLGREGMTDTQYF
few | TRBJ1-1 | TRBV30 | CAWRVPNGLNTEAFF
NA | TRBJ2-7 | TRBV15 | CATSRRTGGHEQYF
NA | TRBJ1-2 | TRBV30 | CAWSGGARKINYGYTF
NA | TRBJ1-2 | TRBV29-1 | CSVVQGQYGYTF
NA | TRBJ1-4 | TRBV30 | CAWSGVGEKLFF
NA | TRBJ2-1 | TRBV29-1 | CSVEDSYNEQFF
NA | TRBJ1-1 | TRBV29-1 | CSAPPGGMNTEAFF
NA | TRBJ2-3 | TRBV15 | CATSRDSGSTDTQYF
NA | TRBJ2-7 | TRBV14 | CASSQDPSTEQYF
few | TRBJ2-1 | TRBV4-1 | CASSQDSEQGRPYNEQFF
NA | TRBJ1-2 | TRBV4-3 | CASSLGQGVWGYTF
once | TRBJ1-6 | TRBV4-3 | CASSQVWGVGSPLHF
NA | TRBJ1-6 | TRBV7-2 | CASSLVGQGSSPLHF
once | TRBJ2-5 | TRBV9 | CASSYGGFQETQYF
NA | TRBJ1-6 | TRBV9 | CASSVEGNSPLHF
few | TRBJ2-3 | TRBV29-1 | CSVEPGVDTQYF
NA | TRBJ1-2 | TRBV7-9 | CASTPGGEASYGYTF
NA | TRBJ2-1 | TRBV29-1 | CSATEVGEQFF
NA | TRBJ2-7 | TRBV6-5 | CASRGLAGYEQYF
NA | TRBJ2-1 | TRBV30 | CAWSLGLAGVPTYNEQFF
NA | TRBJ2-1 | TRBV5-1 | CASSFDLLEQFF
NA | TRBJ2-7 | TRBV29-1 | CSGGTDYEQYF
NA | TRBJ1-2 | TRBV27 | CASSSLLLGGNYGYTF
NA | TRBJ2-2 | TRBV10-3 | CAIRRQGAGELFF
NA | TRBJ2-2 | TRBV10-3 | CAISFDSTGELFF
NA | TRBJ2-4 | TRBV11-1 | CASSPPGGKNIQYF
many | TRBJ1-6 | TRBV11-2 | CASSTGQGQGNSPLHF
NA | TRBJ1-1 | TRBV30 | CAWSLNQPEAFF
NA | TRBJ1-2 | TRBV2 | CASSAWDRGYTF
NA | TRBJ1-5 | TRBV4-2 | CASSQDRELAQHF
NA | TRBJ1-5 | TRBV2 | CASREVSRNQPQHF
NA | TRBJ2-5 | TRBV5-6 | CASSLAGGQETQYF
NA | TRBJ2-1 | TRBV2 | CASSGFWTADNEQFF
NA | TRBJ1-6 | TRBV10-3 | CAISTGIESPLHF
NA | TRBJ2-7 | TRBV30 | CAWSDEDEQYF
NA | TRBJ2-3 | TRBV11-2 | CASSLVGADTRYF
few | TRBJ1-1 | TRBV19 | CASSIPGTGRAFF
few | TRBJ1-2 | TRBV19 | CASTSLTGVDYGYTF
once | TRBJ2-2 | TRBV9 | CASSIAGAPNTGELFF
NA | TRBJ2-3 | TRBV4-3 | CASSQDQAGGADTQYF